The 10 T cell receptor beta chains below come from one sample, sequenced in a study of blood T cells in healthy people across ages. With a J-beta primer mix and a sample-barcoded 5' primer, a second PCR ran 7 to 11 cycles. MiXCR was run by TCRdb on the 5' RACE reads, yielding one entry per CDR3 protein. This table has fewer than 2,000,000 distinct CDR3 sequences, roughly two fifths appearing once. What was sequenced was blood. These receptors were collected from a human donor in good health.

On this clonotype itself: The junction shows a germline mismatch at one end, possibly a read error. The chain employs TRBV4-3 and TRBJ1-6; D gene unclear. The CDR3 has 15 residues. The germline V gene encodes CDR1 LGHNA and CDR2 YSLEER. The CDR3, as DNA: TGCGCCAGCAGCTCAGTCAAGAGAGATAATTCACCCCGCCACTTT. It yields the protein CASSSVKRDNSPRHF.

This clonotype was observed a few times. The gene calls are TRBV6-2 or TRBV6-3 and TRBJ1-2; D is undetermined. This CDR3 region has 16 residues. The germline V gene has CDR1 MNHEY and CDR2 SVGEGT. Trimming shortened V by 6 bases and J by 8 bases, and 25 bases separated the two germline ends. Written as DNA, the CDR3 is TGTGCCAGCAGCGACGATCGGGAAGGGTTGGCTCGAGGCTACACCTTC. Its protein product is CASSDDREGLARGYTF.

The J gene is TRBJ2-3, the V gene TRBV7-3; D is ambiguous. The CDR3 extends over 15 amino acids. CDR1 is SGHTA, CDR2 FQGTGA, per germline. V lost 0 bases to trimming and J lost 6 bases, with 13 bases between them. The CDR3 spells CASSLTSSGSDTQYF. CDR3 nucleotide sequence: TGTGCCAGCAGCTTAACTAGCTCAGGTTCGGATACGCAGTATTTT.

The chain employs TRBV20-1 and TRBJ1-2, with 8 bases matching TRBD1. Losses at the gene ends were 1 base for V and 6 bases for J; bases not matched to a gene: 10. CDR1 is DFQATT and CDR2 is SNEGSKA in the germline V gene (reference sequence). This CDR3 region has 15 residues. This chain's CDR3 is CSARGGQGTRDGYTF. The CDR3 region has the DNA TGCAGTGCTAGAGGAGGACAGGGAACACGCGATGGCTACACCTTC.

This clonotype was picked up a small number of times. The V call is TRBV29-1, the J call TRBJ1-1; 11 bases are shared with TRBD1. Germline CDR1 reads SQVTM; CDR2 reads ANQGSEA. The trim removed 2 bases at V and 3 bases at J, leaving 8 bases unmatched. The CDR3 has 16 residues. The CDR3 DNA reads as TGCAGCGTTGAACCCCTCCCGGGACAGGGGGACACTGAAGCTTTCTTT. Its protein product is CSVEPLPGQGDTEAFF.

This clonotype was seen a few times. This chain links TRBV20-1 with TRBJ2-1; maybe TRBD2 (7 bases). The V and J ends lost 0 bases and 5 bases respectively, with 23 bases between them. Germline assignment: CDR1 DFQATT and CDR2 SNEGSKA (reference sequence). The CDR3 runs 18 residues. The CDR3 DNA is TGCAGTGCTAGAGATCATACTACTTGGGGGGGCACTCACAATGAGCAGTTCTTC. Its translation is CSARDHTTWGGTHNEQFF.

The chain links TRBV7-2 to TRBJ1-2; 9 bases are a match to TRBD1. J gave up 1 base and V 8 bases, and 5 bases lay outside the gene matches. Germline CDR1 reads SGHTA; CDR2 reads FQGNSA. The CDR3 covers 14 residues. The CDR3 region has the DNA TGTGCCAGCGGCCGGGACAGGGTTAACTATGGCTACACCTTC. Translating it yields CASGRDRVNYGYTF.

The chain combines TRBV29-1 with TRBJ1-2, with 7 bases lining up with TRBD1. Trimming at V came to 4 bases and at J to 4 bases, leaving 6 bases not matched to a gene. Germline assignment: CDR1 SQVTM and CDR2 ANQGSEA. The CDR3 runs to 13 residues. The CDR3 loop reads CSVGTGDSYGYTF. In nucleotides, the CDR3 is TGCAGCGTTGGGACAGGTGATTCCTATGGCTACACCTTC.

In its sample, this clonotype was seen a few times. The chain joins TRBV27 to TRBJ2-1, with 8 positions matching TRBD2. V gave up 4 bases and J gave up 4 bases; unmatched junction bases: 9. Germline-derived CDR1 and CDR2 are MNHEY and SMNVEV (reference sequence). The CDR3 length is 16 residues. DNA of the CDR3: TGTGCCAGCAGTTGGGGTGCCGGGGGGGCATACAATGAGCAGTTCTTC. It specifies CASSWGAGGAYNEQFF.

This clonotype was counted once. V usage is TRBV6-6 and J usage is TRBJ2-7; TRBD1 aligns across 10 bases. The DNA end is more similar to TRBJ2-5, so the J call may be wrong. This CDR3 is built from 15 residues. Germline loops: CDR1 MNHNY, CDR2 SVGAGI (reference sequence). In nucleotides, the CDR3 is TGTGCCAGCAGTCGAGACAGGGGGCTGGAGGAGACCCAGTACTTC. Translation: CASSRDRGLEETQYF.